This entry features one T cell receptor beta chain sequence. What this receptor recognizes is not known. One base away there is no much larger clone; base qualities are not given. The sample carries other DNA sequences with the same CDR3. Trimming leaves V shorter by 0 bases and J shorter by 1 base, with the junction holding 5 bases beyond the gene matches. Including the terminal cysteine and phenylalanine, the CDR3 comprises 17 residues. The CDR3 DNA has 51 bases and is translated from base 1. Looking up the germline V gene yields CDR1 SGDLS and CDR2 YYNGEE. The data were taken from a study of blood T cell repertoires in COVID-19 (TCRdb year 2020). With regard to the full study: Samples from collaborators originated in the United States, Italy and Spain and spanned both the acute and convalescent phases of COVID-19. The prospective study material was composed of cDNA or gDNA derived from T cells, B-cell-depleted T cells, or PBMCs. Deeply sampled blood TCRbeta repertoires from subjects exposed to, actively infected with, or recovered from COVID-19 were included in the dataset. The repertoires were released in a freely available public database intended as a resource for research on the immune response to SARS-CoV-2. Samples were obtained from the ongoing ImmuneRACE study (first 160 participants) and from about 1,300 subjects provided by 6 global collaborators. Nearly every sample came with metadata listing a de-identified subject ID, COVID-19 status, age in years and sex. Where available, HLA class I and class II types were obtained from metadata supplied by the sample provider rather than from assay-based typing. Study-wide conclusions, independent of this receptor: Clinical and demographic metadata were provided uncurated, with the amount varying by source and participant.

The collaborating institutions used their own protocols to collect whole blood in K2EDTA tubes. For TCRbeta analysis, collaborators shipped samples as frozen whole blood, isolated PBMCs, or DNA extracted from either of those sample types. TCRbeta CDR3 regions were amplified from genomic DNA by means of the immunoSEQ Assay, a bias-controlled multiplex PCR. As for the authors' bioinformatics: Nucleated cell counts per sample were estimated from amplification of reference gene primers within the assay. To quantify the absolute abundance of each unique TCRbeta CDR3 rearrangement, sequence reads were collapsed and filtered. For each sample, productive Simpson clonality was calculated as the square root of Simpson's diversity index across productive rearrangements. What TCRdb holds here is the immuneACCESS table cut down to in-frame rearrangements. Part of the clones is not present; checked against another copy, under half of the missing clones reflect an unresolved V gene, and the others are unexplained. V, J and clone size reflect that table, while D and trimming were determined from the DNA. Across this sample there are some 200,000 clones, with roughly 82% seen only once. About 12% of the sample is in the top ten clones.

The sequence joins TRBV9 to TRBJ2-5; TRBD2 aligns with 11 central bases. This clonotype originated in a woman aged 40 to 50 with acute or convalescent COVID-19. Sequenced sample: peripheral blood. The nucleotide sequence is TGTGCCAGCAGCGTAGGGTCACTAGCGGGGGCCCAAGAGACCCAGTACTTC. It codes for CASSVGSLAGAQETQYF.